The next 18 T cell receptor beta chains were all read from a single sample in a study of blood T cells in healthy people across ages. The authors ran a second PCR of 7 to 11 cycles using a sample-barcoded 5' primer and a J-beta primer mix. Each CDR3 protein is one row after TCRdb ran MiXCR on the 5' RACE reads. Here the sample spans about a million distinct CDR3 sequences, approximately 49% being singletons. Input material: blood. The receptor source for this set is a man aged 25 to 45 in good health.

The DNA of the CDR3 is TGCAGTGCTAGCCGTGGACTAGCGGAGGACAATGAGCAGTTCTTC. Its translation: CSASRGLAEDNEQFF. This sequence joins TRBV20-1 and TRBJ2-1; 10 bases match TRBD2. This CDR3 contains 15 residues. Germline CDR1 and CDR2: DFQATT and SNEGSKA (reference sequence). The V segment lost 3 bases and the J segment 5 bases; nucleotides outside the gene matches: 7.

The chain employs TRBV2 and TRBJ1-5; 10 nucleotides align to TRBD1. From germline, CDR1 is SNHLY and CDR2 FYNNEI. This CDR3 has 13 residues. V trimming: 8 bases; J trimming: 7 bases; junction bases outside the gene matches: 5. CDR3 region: CASQDRGFQPQHF. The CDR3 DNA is TGTGCCAGCCAGGACAGGGGGTTCCAGCCCCAGCATTTT.

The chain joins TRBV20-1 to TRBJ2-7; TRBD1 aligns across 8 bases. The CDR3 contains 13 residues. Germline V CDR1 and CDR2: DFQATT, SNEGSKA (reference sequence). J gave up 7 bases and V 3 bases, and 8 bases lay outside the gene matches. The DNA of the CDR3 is TGCAGTGCTAGTTGGGACAGGAACTATGAGCAGTACTTC. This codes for CSASWDRNYEQYF.

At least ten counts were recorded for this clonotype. The CDR3 region has the DNA TGCGCCAGCAGCCAATTACTAGCGGGGGGTACCTACAATGAGCAGTTCTTC. Translated: CASSQLLAGGTYNEQFF. This chain joins TRBV4-3 and TRBJ2-1; the match to TRBD2 covers 12 bases. This CDR3 contains 17 residues. From germline, CDR1 is LGHNA and CDR2 YSLEER. With 2 bases clipped from V and 2 bases from J, the junction kept 4 bases outside the gene matches.

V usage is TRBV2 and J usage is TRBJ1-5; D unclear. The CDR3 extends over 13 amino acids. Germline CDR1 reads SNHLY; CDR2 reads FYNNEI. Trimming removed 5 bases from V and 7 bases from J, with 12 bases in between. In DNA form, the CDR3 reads TGTGCCAGCAGTCCCGCCTCGGTCCAGCCCCAGCATTTT. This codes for CASSPASVQPQHF.

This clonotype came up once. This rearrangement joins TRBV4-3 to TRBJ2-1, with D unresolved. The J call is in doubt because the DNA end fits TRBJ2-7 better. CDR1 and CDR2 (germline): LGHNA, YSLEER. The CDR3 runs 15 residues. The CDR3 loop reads CASSQDRASYNEQYF. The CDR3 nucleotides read TGCGCCAGCAGCCAAGACCGGGCAAGCTACAATGAGCAGTACTTC.

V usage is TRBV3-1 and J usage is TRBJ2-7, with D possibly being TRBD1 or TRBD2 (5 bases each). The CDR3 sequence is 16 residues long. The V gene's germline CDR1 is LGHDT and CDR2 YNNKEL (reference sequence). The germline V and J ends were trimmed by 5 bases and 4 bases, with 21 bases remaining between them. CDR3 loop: CASSYSQTGAQYEQYF. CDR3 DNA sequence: TGTGCCAGCAGCTACTCACAAACCGGGGCCCAGTACGAGCAGTACTTC.

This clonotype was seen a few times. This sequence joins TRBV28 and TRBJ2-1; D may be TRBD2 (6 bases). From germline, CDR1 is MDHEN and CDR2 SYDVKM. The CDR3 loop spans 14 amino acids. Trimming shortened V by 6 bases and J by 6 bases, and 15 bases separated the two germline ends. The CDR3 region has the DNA TGTGCCAGCAGCCCATTCACGACTAGCAATGAGCAGTTCTTC. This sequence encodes CASSPFTTSNEQFF.

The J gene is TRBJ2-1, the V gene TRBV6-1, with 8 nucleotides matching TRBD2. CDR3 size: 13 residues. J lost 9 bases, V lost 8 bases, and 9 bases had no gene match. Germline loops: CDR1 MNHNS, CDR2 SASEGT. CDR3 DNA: TGTGCCAGCGAACGGGGGGGGGCTACTGAGCAGTTCTTC. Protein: CASERGGATEQFF.

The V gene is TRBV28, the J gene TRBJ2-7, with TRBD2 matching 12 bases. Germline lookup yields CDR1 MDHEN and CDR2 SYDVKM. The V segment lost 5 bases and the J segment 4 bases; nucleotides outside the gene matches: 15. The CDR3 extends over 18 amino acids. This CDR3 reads CASSPPGTSGPGEYEQYF. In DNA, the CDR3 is TGTGCCAGCAGTCCGCCCGGGACTAGCGGGCCGGGCGAATACGAGCAGTACTTC.

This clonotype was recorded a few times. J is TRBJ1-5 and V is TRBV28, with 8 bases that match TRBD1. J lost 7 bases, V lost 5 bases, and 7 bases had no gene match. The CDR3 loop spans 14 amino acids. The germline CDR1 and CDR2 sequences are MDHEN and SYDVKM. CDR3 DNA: TGTGCCAGCAGTCCCAGACAGGGGAGCCAGCCCCAGCATTTT. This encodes CASSPRQGSQPQHF. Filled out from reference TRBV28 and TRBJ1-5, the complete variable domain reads DVKVTQSSRYLVKRTGEKVFLECVQDMDHENMFWYRQDPGLGLRLIYFSYDVKMKEKGDIPEGYSVSREKKERFSLILESASTNQTSMYLCASSPRQGSQPQHFGDGTRLSIL.

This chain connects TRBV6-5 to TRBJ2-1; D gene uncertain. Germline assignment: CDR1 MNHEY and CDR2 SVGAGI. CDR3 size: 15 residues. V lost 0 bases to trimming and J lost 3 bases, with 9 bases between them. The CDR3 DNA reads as TGTGCCAGCAGTTACTCAGCCACCGACTACAATGAGCAGTTCTTC. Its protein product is CASSYSATDYNEQFF.

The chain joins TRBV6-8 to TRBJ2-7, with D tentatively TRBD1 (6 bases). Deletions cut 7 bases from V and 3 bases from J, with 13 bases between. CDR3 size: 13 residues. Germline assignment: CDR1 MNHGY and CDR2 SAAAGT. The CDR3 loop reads CASIVGQNYEQYF. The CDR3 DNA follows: TGTGCCAGCATCGTAGGACAGAACTACGAGCAGTACTTC.

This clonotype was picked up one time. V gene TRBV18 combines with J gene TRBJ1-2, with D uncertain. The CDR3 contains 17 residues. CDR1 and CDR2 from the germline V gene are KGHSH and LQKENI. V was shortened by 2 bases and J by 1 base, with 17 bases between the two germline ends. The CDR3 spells CASSPTSGSGFNYGYTF. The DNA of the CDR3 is TGTGCCAGCTCACCAACCTCGGGGTCCGGTTTTAACTATGGCTACACCTTC. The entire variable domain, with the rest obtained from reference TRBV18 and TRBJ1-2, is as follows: NAGVMQNPRHLVRRRGQEARLRCSPMKGHSHVYWYRQLPEEGLKFMVYLQKENIIDESGMPKERFSAEFPKEGPSILRIQQVVRGDSAAYFCASSPTSGSGFNYGYTFGSGTRLTVV.

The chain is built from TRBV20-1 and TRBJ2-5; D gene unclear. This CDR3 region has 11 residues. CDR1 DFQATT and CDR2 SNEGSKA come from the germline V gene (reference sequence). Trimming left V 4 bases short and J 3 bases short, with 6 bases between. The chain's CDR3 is CSANIKETQYF. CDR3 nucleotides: TGCAGTGCTAATATCAAAGAGACCCAGTACTTC.

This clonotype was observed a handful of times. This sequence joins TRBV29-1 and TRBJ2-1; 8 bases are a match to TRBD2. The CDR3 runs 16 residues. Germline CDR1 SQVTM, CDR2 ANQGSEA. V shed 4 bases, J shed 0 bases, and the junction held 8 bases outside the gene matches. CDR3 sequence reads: CSVALSGRASYNEQFF. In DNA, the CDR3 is TGCAGCGTTGCCCTATCCGGGAGGGCCTCCTACAATGAGCAGTTCTTC.

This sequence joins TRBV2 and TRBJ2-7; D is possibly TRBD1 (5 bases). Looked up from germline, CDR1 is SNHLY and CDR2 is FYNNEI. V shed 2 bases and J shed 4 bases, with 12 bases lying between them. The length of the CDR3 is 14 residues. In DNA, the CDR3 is TGTGCCAGCAGTGAACAGGGCGGAATGTACGAGCAGTACTTC. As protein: CASSEQGGMYEQYF.

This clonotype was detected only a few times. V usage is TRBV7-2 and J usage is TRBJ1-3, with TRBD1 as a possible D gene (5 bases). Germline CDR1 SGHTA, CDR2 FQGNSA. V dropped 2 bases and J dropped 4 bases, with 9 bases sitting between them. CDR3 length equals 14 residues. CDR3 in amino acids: CASSLQGTGNTIYF. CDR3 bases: TGTGCCAGCAGCTTACAGGGTACAGGAAACACCATATATTTT.